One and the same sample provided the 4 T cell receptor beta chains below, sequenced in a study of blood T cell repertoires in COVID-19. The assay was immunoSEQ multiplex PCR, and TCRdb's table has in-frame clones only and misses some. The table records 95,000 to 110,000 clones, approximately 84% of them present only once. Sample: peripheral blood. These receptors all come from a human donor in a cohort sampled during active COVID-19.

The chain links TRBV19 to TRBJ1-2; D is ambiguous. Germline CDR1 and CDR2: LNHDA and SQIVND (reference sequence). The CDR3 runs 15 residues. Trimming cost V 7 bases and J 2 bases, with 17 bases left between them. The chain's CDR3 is CASTPGRVGNYGYTF. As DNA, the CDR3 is TGTGCCAGTACCCCCGGGCGGGTGGGGAACTATGGCTACACCTTC.

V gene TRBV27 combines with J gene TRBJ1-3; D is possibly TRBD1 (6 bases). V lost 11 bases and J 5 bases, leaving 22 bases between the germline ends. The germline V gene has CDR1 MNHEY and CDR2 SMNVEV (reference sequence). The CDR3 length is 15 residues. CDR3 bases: TGTGCCTCAACAGCTGAGAGGGGGATAAGAAACACCATATATTTT. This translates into CASTAERGIRNTIYF.

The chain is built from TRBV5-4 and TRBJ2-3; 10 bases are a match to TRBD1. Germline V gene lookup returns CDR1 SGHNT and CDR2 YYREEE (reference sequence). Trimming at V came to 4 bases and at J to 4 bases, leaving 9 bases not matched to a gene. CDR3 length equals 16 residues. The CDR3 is CASSRQPGQGSDTQYF. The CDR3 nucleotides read TGTGCCAGCAGCCGACAACCGGGACAGGGGTCAGATACGCAGTATTTT.

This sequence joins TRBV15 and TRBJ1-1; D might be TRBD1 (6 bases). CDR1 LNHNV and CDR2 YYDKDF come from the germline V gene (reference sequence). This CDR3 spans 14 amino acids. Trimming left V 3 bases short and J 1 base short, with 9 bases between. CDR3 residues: CATSRGGGNTEAFF. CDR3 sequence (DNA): TGTGCCACCAGCAGGGGAGGGGGGAACACTGAAGCTTTCTTT.